This entry lists 20 T cell receptor beta chains sequenced from one sample in a study of CD8 T cells in ankylosing spondylitis. Broader study findings: A TCR beta motif of roughly eight highly homologous variants seemed to mark ankylosing spondylitis blood.

Their specific antigens are unknown. From the 5' RACE reads, TCRdb called clonotypes with MiXCR, one entry per CDR3 protein. This table holds a few hundred thousand distinct CDR3 sequences, approximately 11% found once. Sequencing input: blood, either unsorted or a sorted T cell fraction (not recorded which). Receptors originate from a male donor with ankylosing spondylitis.

This clonotype showed up many times. The chain couples TRBV5-1 to TRBJ2-1; 13 nucleotides align to TRBD2. From germline, CDR1 is SGHRS and CDR2 YFSETQ. CDR3 length: 16 amino acids. V lost 4 bases, J lost 7 bases, and 8 bases stayed unmatched. CDR3 sequence: CASSVSGLAGSNEQFF. CDR3 bases: TGCGCCAGCAGCGTCTCGGGACTAGCGGGATCGAATGAGCAGTTCTTC.

This clonotype was seen a few times. The chain couples TRBV12-3 or TRBV12-4 to TRBJ2-7; the match to TRBD2 covers 12 bases. The V and J ends lost 5 bases and 2 bases, in that order; junction bases with no gene match: 7. CDR3 size: 16 residues. CDR3 sequence: CASSTYPSGGAYEQYF. The DNA of the CDR3 is TGTGCCAGCAGTACATACCCTAGCGGGGGGGCCTACGAGCAGTACTTC.

This chain links TRBV11-2 with TRBJ2-1; D is unclear. Germline values: CDR1 SGHAT, CDR2 FQNNGV. This CDR3 region has 15 residues. Trimming removed 5 bases at V and 8 bases at J, with 19 bases between. The CDR3 reads CASSPGPIGYDEQFF. The CDR3 DNA reads TGTGCCAGCAGCCCCGGGCCCATCGGATACGATGAGCAGTTCTTC.

This clonotype has a handful of counts. The V and J genes are TRBV9 and TRBJ2-5; D uncertain. The V end lost 1 base, the J end lost 1 base, and 8 bases lay between the germline ends. This CDR3 is built from 14 residues. Germline V gene lookup returns CDR1 SGDLS and CDR2 YYNGEE. The CDR3 region has the DNA TGTGCCAGCAGCGTACTTTCCTCCCAAGAGACCCAGTACTTC. This codes for CASSVLSSQETQYF.

This clonotype was detected a few times. The chain combines TRBV12-3 or TRBV12-4 with TRBJ2-1, with 7 nucleotides matching TRBD2. The CDR3 length is 13 residues. V was pared by 0 bases and J by 9 bases, with 2 bases of the junction left unmatched. The CDR3 nucleotides are TGTGCCAGCAGTTTAGCCCCTAGCGGTGAGCAGTTCTTC. Translating gives CASSLAPSGEQFF.

Ten or more counts support this clonotype. V and J are TRBV5-1 and TRBJ1-1; D is possibly TRBD1 (5 bases). Per germline, CDR1 SGHRS and CDR2 YFSETQ. The V end lost 1 base, the J end lost 0 bases, and 10 bases lay between the germline ends. CDR3 length: 15 residues. The CDR3 sequence: CASSLRQGVNTEAFF. As DNA, the CDR3 is TGCGCCAGCAGCTTGCGTCAGGGTGTGAACACTGAAGCTTTCTTT.

The CDR3 bases are TGCGCCAGCAGCTTGGGGGACAGGGGTGGAGAGACCCAGTACTTC. Its translation is CASSLGDRGGETQYF. The chain has TRBV5-1 and TRBJ2-5; 10 nucleotides match TRBD1. This CDR3 comprises 15 residues. Per germline, CDR1 SGHRS and CDR2 YFSETQ. Trimming cost V 0 bases and J 4 bases; bases outside gene matches: 3.

This clonotype showed up just a few times. The gene calls are TRBV6-5 and TRBJ1-4, with a tentative D call TRBD1 (5 bases). V lost 4 bases to trimming and J lost 4 bases, with 13 bases between them. The CDR3 is made up of 15 amino acids. Germline loops: CDR1 MNHEY, CDR2 SVGAGI. CDR3 bases: TGTGCCAGCAGTTCCCGACAGTTGTTTAATGAAAAACTGTTTTTT. Translation: CASSSRQLFNEKLFF.

This clonotype was recorded many times. This sequence joins TRBV12-3 or TRBV12-4 and TRBJ2-4; D is possibly TRBD1 (5 bases). This CDR3 region has 13 residues. V dropped 9 bases and J dropped 7 bases, with 16 bases sitting between them. CDR3 protein: CASTFWAGNIQYF. The CDR3 coding sequence is TGTGCCAGTACGTTTTGGGCAGGGAACATTCAGTACTTC.

The table lists this clonotype with many counts. V is TRBV11-2 and J is TRBJ2-3; TRBD1 matches 9 bases. V trimming: 0 bases; J trimming: 4 bases; junction bases outside the gene matches: 8. The CDR3 is made up of 17 amino acids. The germline CDR1 and CDR2 sequences are SGHAT and FQNNGV. CDR3 sequence (DNA): TGTGCCAGCAGCTTAGACGGGACAGGGTGGCCGGCAGATACGCAGTATTTT. It specifies CASSLDGTGWPADTQYF.

The rearrangement uses TRBV20-1 and TRBJ2-2; D gene unclear. This CDR3 has 16 residues. Germline CDR1 DFQATT, CDR2 SNEGSKA (reference sequence). Trimming shortened V by 0 bases and J by 4 bases, and 15 bases separated the two germline ends. The CDR3 DNA follows: TGCAGTGCTAGAGATCCTCGCAGAACTACCACCGGGGAGCTGTTTTTT. The encoded protein is CSARDPRRTTTGELFF.

V is TRBV5-1 and J is TRBJ2-1; weak D call: TRBD2 (6 bases). The CDR3 is 14 residues long. The germline CDR1 and CDR2 sequences are SGHRS and YFSETQ. V shed 3 bases and J shed 4 bases, with 11 bases lying between them. CDR3 region: CASSSSATYNEQFF. The CDR3 DNA is TGCGCCAGCAGCTCTAGCGCAACATACAATGAGCAGTTCTTC.

This clonotype occurred a few times. The chain couples TRBV12-3 or TRBV12-4 to TRBJ2-7, with D possibly being TRBD1 or TRBD2 (6 bases each). Trimming shortened V by 5 bases and J by 2 bases, and 16 bases separated the two germline ends. This CDR3 has 15 amino acids. CDR3 in DNA: TGTGCCAGCAGTAGGACGGGGGCCCTGGCCTACGAGCAGTACTTC. It yields the protein CASSRTGALAYEQYF.

This clonotype came up a few times. The genes are TRBV5-6 and TRBJ2-7; possible D gene TRBD1, 6 bases. This CDR3 is 12 amino acids long. CDR1 and CDR2 from the germline V gene are SGHDT and YYEEEE. V lost 4 bases and J 3 bases, leaving 8 bases between the germline ends. The CDR3 region has the DNA TGTGCCAGCAGCCGGACAGTCTACGAGCAGTACTTC. It encodes CASSRTVYEQYF.

A few counts support this clonotype. The chain recombines TRBV20-1 with TRBJ2-1; D not certain. CDR1 is DFQATT and CDR2 is SNEGSKA in the germline V gene (reference sequence). V shed 3 bases and J shed 1 base, with 16 bases lying between them. This CDR3 contains 16 residues. CDR3 region: CSASTGPRGSYNEQFF. CDR3 nucleotide sequence: TGCAGTGCTAGCACCGGGCCCAGAGGTTCCTACAATGAGCAGTTCTTC.

This chain links TRBV27 with TRBJ1-6, with D possibly being TRBD1 (6 bases). The CDR3 is 16 amino acids. Trimming pared 4 bases from V and 5 bases from J, leaving 15 bases between. In germline, CDR1 is MNHEY, CDR2 SMNVEV (reference sequence). Here the CDR3 reads CASSYLRGGHNSPLHF. CDR3 nucleotide sequence: TGTGCCAGCAGTTACCTCCGGGGGGGCCATAATTCACCCCTCCACTTT.

The chain employs TRBV11-2 and TRBJ1-2; D is ambiguous. The CDR3 extends over 15 amino acids. V was shortened by 1 base and J by 5 bases, with 14 bases between the two germline ends. The germline gives CDR1 SGHAT, CDR2 FQNNGV. CDR3 nucleotide sequence: TGTGCCAGCAGCTTAGGTGTTTACGGGGAATATGGCTACACCTTC. Encoded protein: CASSLGVYGEYGYTF. The entire variable domain, with the rest obtained from reference TRBV11-2 and TRBJ1-2, is as follows: EAGVAQSPRYKIIEKRQSVAFWCNPISGHATLYWYQQILGQGPKLLIQFQNNGVVDDSQLPKDRFSAERLKGVDSTLKIQPAKLEDSAVYLCASSLGVYGEYGYTFGSGTRLTVV.

J is TRBJ1-2 and V is TRBV27; 8 bases are shared with TRBD1. This CDR3 comprises 14 residues. Looked up from germline, CDR1 is MNHEY and CDR2 is SMNVEV (reference sequence). V was clipped by 6 bases and J by 7 bases; unmatched bases: 10. The CDR3 sequence: CASSLRQGWSGYTF. The CDR3 DNA reads as TGTGCCAGCAGCCTCCGACAGGGGTGGAGTGGCTACACCTTC.

The chain carries TRBV20-1 and TRBJ2-2, with 10 bases identical to TRBD2. The CDR3 loop spans 14 amino acids. Trimming took 7 bases from V and 5 from J; bases not matched to a gene: 7. Germline V gene lookup returns CDR1 DFQATT and CDR2 SNEGSKA (reference sequence). CDR3 loop: CSVSELAGTGELFF. The CDR3 DNA follows: TGCAGTGTATCAGAACTAGCGGGGACCGGGGAGCTGTTTTTT.

The chain recombines TRBV7-9 with TRBJ2-3, with 7 bases fitting TRBD1. The length of the CDR3 is 14 residues. CDR1 is SEHNR and CDR2 is FQNEAQ in the germline V gene (reference sequence). After removal of 3 bases from V and 7 bases from J, the junction contained 7 bases not matched to a gene. This CDR3 reads CASSLGGTANTQYF. The DNA of the CDR3 is TGTGCCAGCAGCTTGGGTGGGACAGCGAATACGCAGTATTTT.